This T cell receptor beta chain was observed in a study of blood T cells in healthy people across ages. Regarding the study as a whole: Unknown donor CMV status possibly confounded expanded clonotype changes. Whereas aged donors had fewer naive CD4+ cells, long-lived donors had more of them and higher diversity.

Isolated per sample were at least 6.5 million PBMCs. About this clonotype itself: Its specificity is not known.

Losses at the gene ends were 4 bases for V and 9 bases for J; bases not matched to a gene: 6. Germline-derived CDR1 and CDR2 are SNHLY and FYNNEI. The CDR3 is made up of 13 amino acids. It was with a sample-barcoded 5' primer and a J-beta primer mix that a second PCR of about 7 to 12 cycles was run. Each CDR3 protein is one row after TCRdb ran MiXCR on the 5' RACE reads. This sample has 700,000 to 850,000 distinct CDR3 sequences, with approximately 55% found just once. This chain connects TRBV2 to TRBJ2-3; 8 bases line up with TRBD2. Material: blood. The receptor comes from a man older than 75 in good health. The CDR3 is CASSGDSGTTQYF. CDR3 DNA: TGTGCCAGCAGTGGTGATAGCGGGACGACGCAGTATTTT.